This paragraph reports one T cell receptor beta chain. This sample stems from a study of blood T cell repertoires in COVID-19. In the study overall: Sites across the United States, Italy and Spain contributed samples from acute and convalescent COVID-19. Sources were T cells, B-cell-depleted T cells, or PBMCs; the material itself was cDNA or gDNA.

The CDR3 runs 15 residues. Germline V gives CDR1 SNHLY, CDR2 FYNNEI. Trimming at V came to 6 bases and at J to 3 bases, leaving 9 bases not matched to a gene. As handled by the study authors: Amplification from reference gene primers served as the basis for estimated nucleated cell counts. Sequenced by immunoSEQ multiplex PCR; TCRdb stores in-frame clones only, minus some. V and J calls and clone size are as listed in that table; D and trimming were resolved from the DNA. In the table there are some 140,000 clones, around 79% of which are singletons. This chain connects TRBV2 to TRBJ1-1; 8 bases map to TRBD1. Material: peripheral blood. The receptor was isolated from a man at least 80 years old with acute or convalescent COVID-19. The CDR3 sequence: CASRLIQGAYTEAFF. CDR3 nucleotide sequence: TGTGCCAGCAGATTAATTCAGGGGGCGTACACTGAAGCTTTCTTT.